The 16 T cell receptor beta chains below come from one sample, sequenced in a study of vaccination and CD4 T cells after COVID-19. Cultured CD4+ T cells had their DNA profiled by the Oncomine TCR Beta short-read assay. TCRdb re-called the PCR reads with MiXCR, one entry per CDR3 protein. This table holds approximately 22,000 distinct CDR3 sequences, 30% to 45% found once. These TCRs' antigens remain unknown. The time point was: late sampling 161 to 241 days after vaccination in three convalescent patients. The treatment here: roughly 10-day PBMC culture with coronavirus spike peptide pools or control peptides (ViraFEST assay). The sequencing here drew on CD4+ T cells from blood, cultured in vitro, taken about 7 months after SARS-CoV-2 vaccination. The receptors were sampled from a human donor who had recovered from COVID-19.

V gene TRBV6-5 combines with J gene TRBJ2-7; the match to TRBD1 covers 7 bases. The germline gives CDR1 MNHEY, CDR2 SVGAGI. This CDR3 has 15 residues. V lost 0 bases and J lost 6; bases outside the gene matches: 8. CDR3 DNA: TGTGCCAGCAGTTACTCTCTACCGACAGGGACCGAGCAGTACTTC. Translated: CASSYSLPTGTEQYF.

A few counts support this clonotype. The rearrangement links TRBV6-5 to TRBJ2-2; 11 bases align to TRBD1. V shed 3 bases, J shed 8 bases, and the junction held 8 bases outside the gene matches. The CDR3 consists of 16 residues. Per the germline V gene, CDR1 is MNHEY and CDR2 is SVGAGI. In nucleotides, the CDR3 is TGTGCCAGCAGTTATGGACAGGGGGCTAGACGGGGGGAGCTGTTTTTT. This translates into CASSYGQGARRGELFF.

This clonotype was observed a few times. The chain joins TRBV7-3 to TRBJ2-5, with D perhaps matching TRBD1 or TRBD2 (5 bases each). This CDR3 is built from 15 residues. CDR1 and CDR2 from the germline V gene are SGHTA and FQGTGA. The V and J ends lost 5 bases and 2 bases respectively, with 15 bases between them. The chain's CDR3 is CASSPNSGGQETQYF. CDR3 nucleotides: TGTGCCAGCAGCCCGAATAGTGGGGGTCAAGAGACCCAGTACTTC.

The rearrangement uses TRBV4-1 and TRBJ1-1, with D hard to call. The CDR3 length is 12 residues. V was trimmed by 0 bases and J by 7 bases, leaving 6 bases between them. Per germline, CDR1 MGHRA and CDR2 YSYEKL. CDR3 bases: TGCGCCAGCAGCCAAGAGGTCGGTGAAGCTTTCTTT. This encodes CASSQEVGEAFF.

The gene calls are TRBV28 and TRBJ1-2; D call uncertain. The V end lost 8 bases, the J end lost 3 bases, and 10 bases lay between the germline ends. This CDR3 is 12 amino acids long. CDR1 is MDHEN, CDR2 SYDVKM, per germline. CDR3 region: CASEKTDYGYTF. Here the CDR3 DNA reads TGTGCCAGCGAAAAGACGGACTATGGCTACACCTTC.

This clonotype has a handful of counts. The chain is built from TRBV28 and TRBJ1-6; TRBD1 might be the D (6 bases). The germline V gene encodes CDR1 MDHEN and CDR2 SYDVKM. The CDR3 sequence is 14 residues long. The germline V and J ends were trimmed by 6 bases and 10 bases, with 16 bases remaining between them. For the CDR3, the DNA is TGTGCCAGCAGGCTAACAGGGTTCTTATCACCCCTCCACTTT. This encodes CASRLTGFLSPLHF. The full variable domain, rest sourced from reference TRBV28 and TRBJ1-6, is DVKVTQSSRYLVKRTGEKVFLECVQDMDHENMFWYRQDPGLGLRLIYFSYDVKMKEKGDIPEGYSVSREKKERFSLILESASTNQTSMYLCASRLTGFLSPLHFGNGTRLTVT.

The J gene is TRBJ2-2, the V gene TRBV19; TRBD1 is a possible D gene (6 bases). CDR3 length: 18 amino acids. Deletions cut 6 bases from V and 2 bases from J, with 22 bases between. CDR1 and CDR2 from the germline V gene are LNHDA and SQIVND (reference sequence). The CDR3 sequence: CASSNRGHIVINTGELFF. The CDR3 region has the DNA TGTGCCAGTAGCAATCGGGGACACATCGTAATAAACACCGGGGAGCTGTTTTTT.

CDR3 amino acids: CASRSGTGIRGYNEQFF. The CDR3 DNA sequence: TGTGCCAGCAGGTCCGGGACAGGGATTAGGGGCTACAATGAGCAGTTCTTC. The gene calls are TRBV6-1 and TRBJ2-1; TRBD1 aligns across 9 bases. CDR1 is MNHNS and CDR2 is SASEGT in the germline V gene. CDR3 length: 17 residues. J gave up 3 bases and V 6 bases, and 12 bases lay outside the gene matches.

The chain links TRBV20-1 to TRBJ2-7; TRBD1 is a possible D gene (6 bases). Looked up from germline, CDR1 is DFQATT and CDR2 is SNEGSKA (reference sequence). The length of the CDR3 is 14 residues. V gave up 2 bases and J gave up 2 bases, with 13 bases separating them. CDR3 coding DNA: TGCAGTGCTAGACGGACAGAAACGCCCTACGAGCAGTACTTC. Translating gives CSARRTETPYEQYF.

This clonotype was detected only a few times. The chain links TRBV10-3 to TRBJ2-3; either TRBD1 or TRBD2 may supply D (7 bases each). The V gene lost 3 bases and the J gene lost 4 bases, with 17 bases spanning the gap. CDR3 length: 16 amino acids. CDR1 is ENHRY and CDR2 is SYGVKD in the germline V gene. The CDR3 sequence: CAISESGGDFADTQYF. In nucleotides, the CDR3 is TGTGCCATCAGTGAATCAGGGGGGGATTTCGCAGATACGCAGTATTTT.

This chain joins TRBV20-1 and TRBJ2-5; 7 bases are shared with TRBD2. The CDR3 is 16 residues long. Germline V gene lookup returns CDR1 DFQATT and CDR2 SNEGSKA (reference sequence). With 5 bases clipped from V and 0 bases from J, the junction kept 12 bases outside the gene matches. The CDR3 nucleotides read TGCAGTGCTCCGATCCCCTTAGCGGGTTACCAAGAGACCCAGTACTTC. Amino acid sequence: CSAPIPLAGYQETQYF.

The chain joins TRBV28 to TRBJ1-5, with D perhaps TRBD1 (5 bases). Germline CDR1 reads MDHEN; CDR2 reads SYDVKM. CDR3 length: 14 amino acids. The V gene lost 5 bases and the J gene lost 7 bases, with 15 bases spanning the gap. CDR3 DNA: TGTGCCAGCAGTCTTCAGGGAGGCAGGCAGCCCCAGCATTTT. This translates into CASSLQGGRQPQHF.

This clonotype was picked up a small number of times. The genes are TRBV7-9 and TRBJ1-1, with D unclear. The V end was cut by 2 bases, the J end by 6 bases, with 13 bases between. Per the germline V gene, CDR1 is SEHNR and CDR2 is FQNEAQ (reference sequence). The CDR3 loop spans 14 amino acids. The CDR3 DNA reads TGTGCCAGCAGCTTACATGGGCTTTATGCTGAAGCTTTCTTT. Protein sequence: CASSLHGLYAEAFF. The entire variable domain, with the rest obtained from reference TRBV7-9 and TRBJ1-1, is as follows: DTGVSQNPRHKITKRGQNVTFRCDPISEHNRLYWYRQTLGQGPEFLTYFQNEAQLEKSRLLSDRFSAERPKGSFSTLEIQRTEQGDSAMYLCASSLHGLYAEAFFGQGTRLTVV.

This clonotype was recorded a few times. This chain joins TRBV10-1 and TRBJ2-7; 8 bases map to TRBD1. With V trimmed by 3 bases and J by 6 bases, 4 bases remained unmatched. The CDR3 covers 13 residues. Germline-derived CDR1 and CDR2 are WNHNN and SYGVQD (reference sequence). The CDR3 loop is CASSDGQGGEQYF. The CDR3 DNA reads TGCGCCAGCAGTGACGGACAGGGAGGCGAGCAGTACTTC.

The rearrangement uses TRBV20-1 and TRBJ2-3; TRBD2 matches at 8 bases. Germline values: CDR1 DFQATT, CDR2 SNEGSKA (reference sequence). The CDR3 sequence is 16 residues long. Germline trimming cut 0 bases from V and 4 bases from J; bases unmatched to any gene: 9. This chain's CDR3 is CSARDRRLALSDTQYF. As DNA, the CDR3 is TGCAGTGCTAGAGATCGACGACTAGCGCTATCAGATACGCAGTATTTT.

The V gene is TRBV7-3, the J gene TRBJ2-2; 8 positions agree with TRBD2. With 0 bases clipped from V and 6 bases from J, the junction kept 6 bases outside the gene matches. Germline V lookup: CDR1 SGHTA, CDR2 FQGTGA. The CDR3 length is 16 residues. The CDR3 sequence: CASSLTSGRPPGELFF. The CDR3 DNA sequence: TGTGCCAGCAGCTTAACCAGCGGGAGACCGCCCGGGGAGCTGTTTTTT.